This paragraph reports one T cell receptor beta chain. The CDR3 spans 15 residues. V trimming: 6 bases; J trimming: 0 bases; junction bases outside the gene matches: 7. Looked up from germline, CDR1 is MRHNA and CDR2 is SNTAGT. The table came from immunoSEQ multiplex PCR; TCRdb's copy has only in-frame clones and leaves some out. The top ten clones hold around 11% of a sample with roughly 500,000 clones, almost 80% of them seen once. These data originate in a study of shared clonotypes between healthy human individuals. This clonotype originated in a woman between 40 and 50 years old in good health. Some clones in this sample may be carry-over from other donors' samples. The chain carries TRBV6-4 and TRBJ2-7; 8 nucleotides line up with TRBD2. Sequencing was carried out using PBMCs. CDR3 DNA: TGTGCCAGCAGATTACCGGGACTAGGCTCCTACGAGCAGTACTTC. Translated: CASRLPGLGSYEQYF.